What follows describes a single T cell receptor beta chain. This sample is drawn from a study of CD4 T cell repertoires in COVID-19. This table comes from immunoSEQ multiplex PCR, and its TCRdb copy is limited to in-frame clones, with some not included. This table holds approximately 75,000 clones, 83% found once. The TCR sequence derives from a human donor who had COVID-19. Source: CD4+ T cells from peripheral blood, taken after recovery from COVID-19.

The CDR3 region has the DNA TGTGCCACCAGCAGAGATTTAGGTGCCGACTACGAGCAGTACTTC. Encoded protein: CATSRDLGADYEQYF. The chain combines TRBV15 with TRBJ2-7; D not resolved. V was shortened by 0 bases and J by 3 bases, with 12 bases between the two germline ends. CDR3 size: 15 residues. Germline V lookup: CDR1 LNHNV, CDR2 YYDKDF (reference sequence).